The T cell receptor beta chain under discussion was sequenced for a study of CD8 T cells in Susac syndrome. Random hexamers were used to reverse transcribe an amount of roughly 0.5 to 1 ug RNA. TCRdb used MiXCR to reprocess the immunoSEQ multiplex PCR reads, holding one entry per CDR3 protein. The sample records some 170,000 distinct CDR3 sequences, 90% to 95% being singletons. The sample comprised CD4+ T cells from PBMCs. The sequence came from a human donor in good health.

The CDR3 DNA sequence: TGTGCCAGCAGTTCTCCAGGGACAGGGTTATGGGAGCAGTACTTC. Translating gives CASSSPGTGLWEQYF. The rearrangement joins TRBV6-5 to TRBJ2-7, with TRBD1 identical over 9 bases. The CDR3 loop spans 15 amino acids. Germline lookup yields CDR1 MNHEY and CDR2 SVGAGI. V was clipped by 4 bases and J by 7 bases; unmatched bases: 11.